This T cell receptor (beta chain) originates from a study of blood T cell repertoires in COVID-19. Study overall: The samples span acute and convalescent COVID-19 from the United States, Italy and Spain. From T cells, B-cell-depleted T cells, or PBMCs came the material, which was cDNA or gDNA.

Study processing details: Quantification of nucleated cells was approximated via reference gene primer amplification. The method was immunoSEQ multiplex PCR; TCRdb's version includes in-frame clones alone and lacks a portion of them. D and trimming were read from the DNA, whereas the V and J calls and clone size are those reported in that table. Of roughly 100,000 clones in the sample, around 87% were seen once. The CDR3 contains 13 residues. Trimming shortened V by 8 bases and J by 2 bases, and 12 bases separated the two germline ends. Germline CDR1 reads MNHNY; CDR2 reads SVGAGI (reference sequence).

The material sequenced was peripheral blood. The sequence was obtained from an elderly woman with acute or convalescent COVID-19. This chain links TRBV6-6 with TRBJ1-2, with D uncertain. The CDR3 loop is CASRPGGNYGYTF. In DNA form, the CDR3 reads TGTGCCAGCCGCCCGGGTGGGAACTATGGCTACACCTTC.